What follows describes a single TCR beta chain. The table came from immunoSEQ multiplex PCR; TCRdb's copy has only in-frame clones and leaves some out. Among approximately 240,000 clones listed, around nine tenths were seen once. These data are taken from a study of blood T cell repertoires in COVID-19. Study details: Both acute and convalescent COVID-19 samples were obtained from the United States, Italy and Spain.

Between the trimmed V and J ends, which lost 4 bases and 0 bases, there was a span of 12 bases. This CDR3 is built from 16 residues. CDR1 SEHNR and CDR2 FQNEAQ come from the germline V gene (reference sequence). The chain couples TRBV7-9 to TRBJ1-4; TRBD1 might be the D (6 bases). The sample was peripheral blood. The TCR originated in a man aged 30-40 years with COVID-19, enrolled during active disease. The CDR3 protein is CASSSGQIATNEKLFF. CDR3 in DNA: TGTGCCAGCAGCTCTGGACAGATTGCAACTAATGAAAAACTGTTTTTT.